The 32 T cell receptor beta chains below come from one sample, sequenced in a study of glioma-infiltrating T cells after dendritic cell vaccination. Time point: after dendritic cell vaccination, including at tumor progression/relapse. Repertoires were generated with immunoSEQ multiplex PCR, while TCRdb's copy carries only in-frame clones and drops some. The data contain around 60,000 clones, about 85% of them singletons. The starting material was blood, obtained after dendritic cell vaccination. These TCRs come from a human donor with glioblastoma.

This clone was found a few times. The J gene is TRBJ1-2, the V gene TRBV11-3; weak D call: TRBD1 (6 bases). There are 14 residues in the CDR3. Between the trimmed V and J ends, which lost 0 bases and 2 bases, there was a span of 7 bases. The V gene's germline CDR1 is SGHNT and CDR2 YENEEA. The CDR3 nucleotides are TGTGCCAGCAGCTTAGAAACAGGGAACTATGGCTACACCTTC. Translated: CASSLETGNYGYTF. The full variable domain, in which reference TRBV11-3 and TRBJ1-2 provide the parts outside the CDR3, is EAGVVQSPRYKIIEKKQPVAFWCNPISGHNTLYWYLQNLGQGPELLIRYENEEAVDDSQLPKDRFSAERLKGVDSTLKIQPAELGDSAVYLCASSLETGNYGYTFGSGTRLTVV.

The V and J genes are TRBV6-6 and TRBJ2-7; 13 positions agree with TRBD2. Unmatched junction bases numbered 9, after V lost 5 bases and J lost 5 bases. Per the germline V gene, CDR1 is MNHNY and CDR2 is SVGAGI (reference sequence). There are 16 residues in the CDR3. The chain's CDR3 is CASSNAGTSGVNEQYF. The CDR3 DNA reads TGTGCCAGCAGTAACGCCGGGACTAGCGGGGTCAACGAGCAGTACTTC.

This chain joins TRBV5-4 and TRBJ2-1; D is perhaps TRBD1 (6 bases). In germline, CDR1 is SGHNT, CDR2 YYREEE (reference sequence). The V end lost 4 bases, the J end lost 10 bases, and 27 bases lay between the germline ends. This CDR3 is built from 17 residues. In DNA, the CDR3 is TGTGCCAGCAGCGCCAGGACAGCCTTTCAAATTGTGGGGGAGCAGTTCTTC. It translates to CASSARTAFQIVGEQFF.

The chain links TRBV4-1 to TRBJ2-1; 16 bases fit TRBD2. This CDR3 contains 21 residues. V was clipped by 2 bases and J by 0 bases; unmatched bases: 10. CDR1 MGHRA and CDR2 YSYEKL come from the germline V gene. The CDR3 sequence is CASSQLPGLAGGLSSYNEQFF. CDR3 sequence (DNA): TGCGCCAGCAGCCAACTACCGGGACTAGCGGGGGGGCTGAGCTCCTACAATGAGCAGTTCTTC.

As concerns this clone: Sequence at one end of the junction differs from germline and may be a read error. Other DNA sequences in the same sample also yield this CDR3. The CDR3 loop is CASRGLAGGLNTGELFF. DNA of the CDR3: TGTGCCAGCAGGGGACTAGCGGGGGGGCTGAACACCGGGGAGCTGTTCTTT. The gene calls are TRBV11-3 and TRBJ2-2; 16 bases fit TRBD2. This CDR3 is built from 17 residues. Germline loops: CDR1 SGHNT, CDR2 YENEEA.

The rearrangement links TRBV9 to TRBJ1-3; perhaps TRBD1 as D (5 bases). Germline assignment: CDR1 SGDLS and CDR2 YYNGEE. The V end was cut by 4 bases, the J end by 2 bases, with 13 bases between. The CDR3 covers 15 residues. CDR3 DNA: TGTGCCAGCAGCCCGTCAGGGTTAACTGGAAACACCATATATTTT. This codes for CASSPSGLTGNTIYF.

This clone was detected once. This chain links TRBV4-3 with TRBJ1-3; D gene uncertain. Germline V gene data show CDR1 as LGHNA and CDR2 as YSLEER. V lost 0 bases to trimming and J lost 0 bases, with 12 bases between them. The CDR3 is 17 residues long. CDR3 protein: CASSQDRASSSGNTIYF. The CDR3 nucleotides are TGCGCCAGCAGCCAAGATCGAGCCTCGAGCTCTGGAAACACCATATATTTT.

This sequence joins TRBV6-1 and TRBJ1-2; D perhaps matches TRBD1 (6 bases). The V end was cut by 8 bases, the J end by 0 bases, with 16 bases between. CDR1 MNHNS and CDR2 SASEGT come from the germline V gene. The CDR3 runs 15 residues. CDR3 residues: CASLARYRANYGYTF. The CDR3 coding sequence is TGTGCCAGCCTCGCCCGGTACAGGGCTAACTATGGCTACACCTTC.

V usage is TRBV11-3 and J usage is TRBJ1-6; 8 nucleotides align to TRBD1. Germline loops: CDR1 SGHNT, CDR2 YENEEA. This CDR3 region has 15 residues. V trimming: 4 bases; J trimming: 7 bases; junction bases outside the gene matches: 6. CDR3 sequence: CASSSTGTGNSPLHF. The CDR3 nucleotides are TGTGCCAGCAGCTCAACCGGGACAGGAAATTCACCCCTCCACTTT.

V is TRBV4-1 and J is TRBJ1-5; TRBD1 might be the D (5 bases). The CDR3 runs 18 residues. Germline V CDR1 and CDR2: MGHRA, YSYEKL. V lost 0 bases to trimming and J lost 3 bases, with 18 bases between them. The CDR3 nucleotides read TGCGCCAGCAGCCAAGACCGACGCTTGGGGGAGGTCAATCAGCCCCAGCATTTT. It codes for CASSQDRRLGEVNQPQHF.

This chain links TRBV10-3 with TRBJ1-1; no definite D call. In germline, CDR1 is ENHRY, CDR2 SYGVKD. Trimming pared 7 bases from V and 6 bases from J, leaving 12 bases between. This CDR3 is 12 amino acids long. CDR3 sequence reads: CAIKAGSAEAFF. CDR3 DNA sequence: TGTGCCATCAAGGCGGGTTCCGCTGAAGCTTTCTTT.

V gene TRBV25-1 combines with J gene TRBJ2-5; possibly TRBD2 for D (7 bases). The CDR3 length is 16 residues. Germline V gene data show CDR1 as MGHDK and CDR2 as SYGVNS. V lost 8 bases to trimming and J lost 3 bases, with 22 bases between them. The CDR3 here is CASGGAGAGKKETQYF. The CDR3 coding sequence is TGTGCCAGCGGGGGGGCCGGGGCGGGAAAGAAAGAGACCCAGTACTTC.

The sample holds a few counts of this clone. The rearrangement joins TRBV11-2 to TRBJ2-7, with TRBD1 matching 7 bases. The germline V gene encodes CDR1 SGHAT and CDR2 FQNNGV. The CDR3 runs 14 residues. J lost 6 bases, V lost 4 bases, and 9 bases had no gene match. The CDR3 region is CASSSFGQVREQYF. DNA for the CDR3: TGTGCCAGCAGCTCCTTCGGACAGGTACGCGAGCAGTACTTC.

This clone appeared a few times. The J gene is TRBJ1-2, the V gene TRBV4-2, with D tentatively TRBD1 (5 bases). The germline V gene has CDR1 LGHNA and CDR2 YNFKEQ. V gave up 0 bases and J gave up 4 bases, with 18 bases separating them. The CDR3 totals 17 residues. The CDR3 DNA follows: TGTGCCAGCAGCCAAGACAGGGCAAGCCTGTTGAGCTATGGCTACACCTTC. This codes for CASSQDRASLLSYGYTF.

The chain carries TRBV10-3 and TRBJ2-1; 10 nucleotides align to TRBD1. Trimming at V came to 7 bases and at J to 4 bases, leaving 10 bases not matched to a gene. This CDR3 comprises 16 residues. Germline V gene data show CDR1 as ENHRY and CDR2 as SYGVKD. CDR3 DNA sequence: TGTGCCATCAAGGCAGCCGGGACAGGGGTTTACAATGAGCAGTTCTTC. Translating gives CAIKAAGTGVYNEQFF.

CDR3 protein: CASSQDWPLAGGPSTDTQYF. DNA for the CDR3: TGCGCCAGCAGCCAAGATTGGCCTCTAGCGGGGGGCCCCAGCACAGATACGCAGTATTTT. The chain recombines TRBV4-3 with TRBJ2-3; the match to TRBD2 covers 11 bases. The CDR3 is 20 residues long. V trimming: 0 bases; J trimming: 0 bases; junction bases outside the gene matches: 11. Germline V gene lookup returns CDR1 LGHNA and CDR2 YSLEER.

The chain carries TRBV9 and TRBJ1-5, with D perhaps TRBD1 (5 bases). Germline V gives CDR1 SGDLS, CDR2 YYNGEE. Deletions cut 3 bases from V and 5 bases from J, with 18 bases between. The CDR3 is made up of 16 amino acids. As DNA, the CDR3 is TGTGCCAGCAGCGCTGGCCCGGGACTCGGGGATCAGCCCCAGCATTTT. Protein sequence: CASSAGPGLGDQPQHF. The full variable domain, completed using reference TRBV9 and TRBJ1-5, is DSGVTQTPKHLITATGQRVTLRCSPRSGDLSVYWYQQSLDQGLQFLIQYYNGEERAKGNILERFSAQQFPDLHSELNLSSLELGDSALYFCASSAGPGLGDQPQHFGDGTRLSIL.

The rearrangement joins TRBV10-3 to TRBJ2-3; D perhaps matches TRBD1 (6 bases). This CDR3 comprises 15 residues. Trimming took 6 bases from V and 2 from J, leaving 15 bases between them. The germline V gene has CDR1 ENHRY and CDR2 SYGVKD. CDR3 region: CAISNRVQSTDTQYF. CDR3 coding DNA: TGTGCCATCAGCAACAGGGTTCAATCCACAGATACGCAGTATTTT.

The V gene is TRBV9, the J gene TRBJ1-2; 9 positions agree with TRBD1. In germline, CDR1 is SGDLS, CDR2 YYNGEE. The J segment lost 3 bases and the V segment lost 3 bases, leaving 3 bases of the junction unmatched. This CDR3 region has 14 residues. The CDR3 reads CASSAQGADYGYTF. The CDR3 DNA sequence: TGTGCCAGCAGCGCACAGGGGGCGGACTATGGCTACACCTTC.

The rearrangement joins TRBV28 to TRBJ2-1; maybe TRBD2 (5 bases). Germline values: CDR1 MDHEN, CDR2 SYDVKM. The CDR3 is 15 residues long. V lost 7 bases to trimming and J lost 3 bases, with 16 bases between them. CDR3 residues: CASISEGGNYNEQFF. CDR3 DNA sequence: TGTGCCAGCATCTCCGAGGGCGGCAACTACAATGAGCAGTTCTTC.

The CDR3 protein is CASSPGQGGAFF. CDR3 in DNA: TGTGCCAGCTCACCGGGACAGGGGGGCGCTTTCTTT. V gene TRBV18 combines with J gene TRBJ1-1; 11 bases are shared with TRBD1. CDR1 is KGHSH and CDR2 is LQKENI in the germline V gene. The CDR3 is 12 residues long. J was trimmed by 11 bases and V by 3 bases; bases with no gene match: 2.

The gene calls are TRBV11-2 and TRBJ2-5; 8 bases match TRBD2. CDR3 length: 15 residues. Per the germline V gene, CDR1 is SGHAT and CDR2 is FQNNGV. The ends lost 5 bases at V and 5 bases at J; junction bases unmatched: 10. This CDR3 reads CASSPRAGGLETQYF. Written as DNA, the CDR3 is TGTGCCAGCAGCCCTAGGGCGGGGGGTTTGGAGACCCAGTACTTC.

The V call is TRBV5-4, the J call TRBJ1-2, with D possibly being TRBD1 (5 bases). This CDR3 is 15 amino acids long. Trimming cost V 0 bases and J 0 bases, with 9 bases left between them. Per the germline V gene, CDR1 is SGHNT and CDR2 is YYREEE (reference sequence). This CDR3 is CASSLAAGTNYGYTF. The CDR3 region has the DNA TGTGCCAGCAGCTTGGCGGCAGGGACTAACTATGGCTACACCTTC.

The chain employs TRBV2 and TRBJ2-3; 7 nucleotides line up with TRBD1. Trimming took 8 bases from V and 3 from J; bases not matched to a gene: 11. From germline, CDR1 is SNHLY and CDR2 FYNNEI. The CDR3 spans 15 residues. The CDR3 reads CASQGQLYRTDTQYF. Here the CDR3 DNA reads TGTGCCAGCCAGGGACAGCTCTACAGGACAGATACGCAGTATTTT. Drawing the rest from reference TRBV2 and TRBJ2-3, the complete variable domain is EPEVTQTPSHQVTQMGQEVILRCVPISNHLYFYWYRQILGQKVEFLVSFYNNEISEKSEIFDDQFSVERPDGSNFTLKIRSTKLEDSAMYFCASQGQLYRTDTQYFGPGTRLTVL.

The J gene is TRBJ2-1, the V gene TRBV5-6, with 12 bases matching TRBD1. There are 16 residues in the CDR3. Trimming took 5 bases from V and 7 from J; bases not matched to a gene: 10. Germline CDR1 reads SGHDT; CDR2 reads YYEEEE. CDR3 sequence: CASSSFGTGGLNEQFF. The CDR3 DNA is TGTGCCAGCAGTTCATTCGGGACAGGGGGCTTGAATGAGCAGTTCTTC. Together with reference TRBV5-6 and TRBJ2-1, the CDR3 gives the full variable domain: DAGVTQSPTHLIKTRGQQVTLRCSPKSGHDTVSWYQQALGQGPQFIFQYYEEEERQRGNFPDRFSGHQFPNYSSELNVNALLLGDSALYLCASSSFGTGGLNEQFFGPGTRLTVL.

This chain joins TRBV5-4 and TRBJ1-5; 9 nucleotides match TRBD1. V dropped 2 bases and J dropped 6; count of bases not matched to a gene: 6. The CDR3 is made up of 15 amino acids. Germline V lookup: CDR1 SGHNT, CDR2 YYREEE (reference sequence). CDR3 sequence: CASSFGTGRSQPQHF. Here the CDR3 DNA reads TGTGCCAGCAGCTTCGGGACAGGGCGAAGTCAGCCCCAGCATTTT.

The chain recombines TRBV30 with TRBJ2-2; a possible D gene is TRBD2 (6 bases). Germline V CDR1 and CDR2: GTSNPN, SVGIG (reference sequence). V lost 2 bases, J lost 1 base, and 11 bases lay in between. This CDR3 spans 15 amino acids. The CDR3 bases are TGTGCCTGGAGTTTTCGGGGGTTGAACACCGGGGAGCTGTTTTTT. This encodes CAWSFRGLNTGELFF. The full variable domain, rest sourced from reference TRBV30 and TRBJ2-2, is SQTIHQWPATLVQPVGSPLSLECTVEGTSNPNLYWYRQAAGRGLQLLFYSVGIGQISSEVPQNLSASRPQDRQFILSSKKLLLSDSGFYLCAWSFRGLNTGELFFGEGSRLTVL.

This sequence joins TRBV5-6 and TRBJ2-5; weak D call: TRBD2 (6 bases). There are 15 residues in the CDR3. The ends were cut back, 4 bases at V and 3 bases at J, with 16 bases in the middle. CDR1 and CDR2 from the germline V gene are SGHDT and YYEEEE. CDR3 DNA sequence: TGTGCCAGCAGCCCGGGGAGGAACTTTGAAGAGACCCAGTACTTC. This codes for CASSPGRNFEETQYF.

The V and J genes are TRBV9 and TRBJ2-7; possibly TRBD2 for D (6 bases). The CDR3 is 14 amino acids. The germline V gene has CDR1 SGDLS and CDR2 YYNGEE. Trimming pared 3 bases from V and 3 bases from J, leaving 13 bases between. The CDR3: CASSAGTEYYEQYF. The CDR3 region has the DNA TGTGCCAGCAGCGCCGGGACTGAATACTACGAGCAGTACTTC.

The chain carries TRBV6-5 and TRBJ1-1; D is unresolved. This CDR3 is built from 11 residues. In germline, CDR1 is MNHEY, CDR2 SVGAGI. V lost 2 bases to trimming and J lost 7 bases, with 5 bases between them. Here the CDR3 DNA reads TGTGCCAGCAGTTACCGGGGTGAAGCTTTCTTT. It yields the protein CASSYRGEAFF.

With respect to this clone: One junction end does not reproduce the germline sequence, and a read error may be involved. This chain joins TRBV7-7 and TRBJ2-2; D ambiguous. Germline values: CDR1 SSHAT, CDR2 FNYEAQ (reference sequence). CDR3 length: 16 amino acids. Here the CDR3 reads CASSSTGVANTGELFF. The CDR3 DNA reads as TGTGCTAGCAGCTCAACGGGTGTCGCGAACACCGGGGAGCTGTTTTTT.

This rearrangement joins TRBV4-1 to TRBJ2-5; 8 positions match TRBD1. Per germline, CDR1 MGHRA and CDR2 YSYEKL. This CDR3 contains 17 residues. Unmatched junction bases numbered 8, after V lost 0 bases and J lost 2 bases. For the CDR3, the DNA is TGCGCCAGCAGCCAAGATTGGGACAGGCATGATCAAGAGACCCAGTACTTC. It yields the protein CASSQDWDRHDQETQYF.